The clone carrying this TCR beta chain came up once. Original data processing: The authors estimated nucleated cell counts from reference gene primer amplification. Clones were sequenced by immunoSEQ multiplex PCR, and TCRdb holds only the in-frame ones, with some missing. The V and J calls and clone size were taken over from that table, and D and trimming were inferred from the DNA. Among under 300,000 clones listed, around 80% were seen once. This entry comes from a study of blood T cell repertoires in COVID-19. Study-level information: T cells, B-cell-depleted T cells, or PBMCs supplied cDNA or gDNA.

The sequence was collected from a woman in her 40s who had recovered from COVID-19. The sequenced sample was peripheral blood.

The CDR3 here is CASSATGGAYYGYTF. CDR3 DNA sequence: TGTGCCAGTAGTGCGACAGGGGGAGCCTACTATGGCTACACCTTC. The chain couples TRBV19 to TRBJ1-2; 9 bases map to TRBD1. The CDR3 loop spans 15 amino acids. Germline CDR1 is LNHDA and CDR2 is SQIVND (reference sequence). The V gene end was trimmed by 5 bases and the J gene end by 3 bases; junction bases not matched to a gene: 7.